This TCR beta chain was captured in a study of shared clonotypes between healthy human individuals. Positive CCR7 selection of CD45RO-negative cells yielded the naive CD8 cells, and terminally differentiated effector memory CD45RA+ cells were excluded. Sequencing was performed with immunoSEQ multiplex PCR; in TCRdb, only in-frame clones are kept and a portion is missing. The data contain some 2,000,000 clones, just under 95% of them singletons. The CDR3 runs 16 residues. V shed 0 bases and J shed 5 bases, with 18 bases lying between them. Germline assignment: CDR1 SGHRS and CDR2 YFSETQ. Sequencing used naive CD8+ T cells sorted from blood. The TCR was taken from a man between 18 and 35 years old in good health. V is TRBV5-1 and J is TRBJ2-7; possibly TRBD1 for D (6 bases). Written as DNA, the CDR3 is TGCGCCAGCAGCTTGGGGTTAGGGACAAGGGCCGACGAGCAGTACTTC. It translates to CASSLGLGTRADEQYF.